This T cell receptor (beta chain) was retrieved from a study of ipilimumab plus nivolumab after autologous stem cell transplantation. Whole-study context: A median of about eight nivolumab and about five ipilimumab doses were given. The DLBCL group included primary refractory and relapsed cases.

Ipilimumab, 1 mg/kg, started 14 to 28 days after autologous transplant. Through week 26, nivolumab 3 mg/kg IV was given weeks 1, 4, 7, 10, then biweekly. V dropped 0 bases and J dropped 12; count of bases not matched to a gene: 6. Germline CDR1 SGHRS, CDR2 YFSETQ. The CDR3 is made up of 14 amino acids. Measured with immunoSEQ multiplex PCR; TCRdb has only the in-frame clones, and not every one. The table includes 77,000 or so clones, 83% detected once. This TCR derives from a male donor with diffuse large B-cell lymphoma. The V and J genes are TRBV5-1 and TRBJ2-1; TRBD2 matches 10 bases. This sample comprised PBMCs, obtained in a trial of ipilimumab plus nivolumab as post-transplant consolidation. CDR3 sequence reads: CASSLVGLAGVQFF. The CDR3 coding sequence is TGCGCCAGCAGCTTGGTCGGCCTAGCGGGGGTGCAGTTCTTC.